The present entry profiles one TCR beta chain with its context. Trimming pared 5 bases from V and 7 bases from J, leaving 14 bases between. This CDR3 is built from 13 residues. Germline CDR1 reads MNHEY; CDR2 reads SMNVEV (reference sequence). Sequencing was performed with immunoSEQ multiplex PCR; in TCRdb, only in-frame clones are kept and a portion is missing. The table has about 83,000 clones, approximately 88% seen once. This entry belongs to a study of blood T cell repertoires in COVID-19. On the study more broadly: From the United States, Italy and Spain came samples of acute and convalescent COVID-19. From T cells, B-cell-depleted T cells, or PBMCs came the material, which was cDNA or gDNA.

The receptor comes from a man between 60 and 75 years old with acute or convalescent COVID-19. The V gene is TRBV27, the J gene TRBJ1-1; a weak D match, TRBD1 (6 bases). The material sequenced was peripheral blood. The CDR3 nucleotides read TGTGCCAGCAGTACTAGACAGGTTGGTGAAGCTTTCTTT. Its protein product is CASSTRQVGEAFF.